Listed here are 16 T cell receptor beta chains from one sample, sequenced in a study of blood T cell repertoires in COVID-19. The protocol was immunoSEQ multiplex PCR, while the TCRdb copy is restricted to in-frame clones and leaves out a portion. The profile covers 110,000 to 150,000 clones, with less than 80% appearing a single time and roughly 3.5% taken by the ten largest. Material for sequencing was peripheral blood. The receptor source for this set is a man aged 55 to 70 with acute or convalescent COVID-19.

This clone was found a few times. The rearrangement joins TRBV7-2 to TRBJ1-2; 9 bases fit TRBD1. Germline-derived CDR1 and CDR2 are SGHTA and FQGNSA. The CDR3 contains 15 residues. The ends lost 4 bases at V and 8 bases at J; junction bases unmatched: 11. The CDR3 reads CASSSSTYRGQGYTF. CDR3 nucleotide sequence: TGTGCCAGCAGCTCCTCAACTTACAGGGGGCAAGGCTACACCTTC.

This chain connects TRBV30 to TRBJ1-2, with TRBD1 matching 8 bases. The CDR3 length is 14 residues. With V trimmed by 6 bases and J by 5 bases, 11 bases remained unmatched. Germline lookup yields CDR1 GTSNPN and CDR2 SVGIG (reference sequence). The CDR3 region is CACVFRDRLYGYTF. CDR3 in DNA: TGTGCCTGCGTATTTAGGGACAGGTTGTATGGCTACACCTTC.

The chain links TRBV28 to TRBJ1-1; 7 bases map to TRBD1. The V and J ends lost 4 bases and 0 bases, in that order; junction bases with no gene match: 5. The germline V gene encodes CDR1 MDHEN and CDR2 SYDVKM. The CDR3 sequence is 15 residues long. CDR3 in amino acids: CASSSGQLMNTEAFF. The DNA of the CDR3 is TGTGCCAGCAGTTCGGGACAGTTAATGAACACTGAAGCTTTCTTT.

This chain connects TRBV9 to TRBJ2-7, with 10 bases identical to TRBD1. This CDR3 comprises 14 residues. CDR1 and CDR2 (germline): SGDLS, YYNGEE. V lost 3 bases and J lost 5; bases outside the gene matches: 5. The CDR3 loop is CASSAMTGGDEQYF. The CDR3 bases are TGTGCCAGCAGCGCAATGACAGGGGGCGACGAGCAGTACTTC.

The CDR3 DNA follows: TGTGCCAGCATCCTCGGGCGGGAGGGCGGTACGCAGTATTTT. Translated, it gives CASILGREGGTQYF. The rearrangement joins TRBV7-2 to TRBJ2-3, with 9 bases identical to TRBD2. The junction had 10 bases not matched to a gene; V was cut back by 7 bases and J by 8 bases. Germline loops: CDR1 SGHTA, CDR2 FQGNSA. CDR3 size: 14 residues.

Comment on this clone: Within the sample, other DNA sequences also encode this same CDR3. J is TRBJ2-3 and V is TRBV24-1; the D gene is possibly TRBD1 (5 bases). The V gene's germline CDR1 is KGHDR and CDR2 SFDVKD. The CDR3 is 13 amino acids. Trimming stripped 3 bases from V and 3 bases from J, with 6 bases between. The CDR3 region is CATSDAGTDTQYF. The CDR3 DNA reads TGTGCCACCAGTGATGCAGGGACAGATACGCAGTATTTT.

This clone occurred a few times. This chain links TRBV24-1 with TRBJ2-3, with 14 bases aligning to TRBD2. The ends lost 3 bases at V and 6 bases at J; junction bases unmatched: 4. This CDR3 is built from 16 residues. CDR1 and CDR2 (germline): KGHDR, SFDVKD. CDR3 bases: TGTGCCACCAGTGATCCCGGGACTAGCGGGAGTGATACGCAGTATTTT. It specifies CATSDPGTSGSDTQYF.

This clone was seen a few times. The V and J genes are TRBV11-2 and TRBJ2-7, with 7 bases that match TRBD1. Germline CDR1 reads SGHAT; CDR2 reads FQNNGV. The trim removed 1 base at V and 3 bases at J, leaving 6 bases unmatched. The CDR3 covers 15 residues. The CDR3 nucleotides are TGTGCCAGCAGCTTAGGCCAGACAGGGAGCTACGAGCAGTACTTC. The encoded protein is CASSLGQTGSYEQYF.

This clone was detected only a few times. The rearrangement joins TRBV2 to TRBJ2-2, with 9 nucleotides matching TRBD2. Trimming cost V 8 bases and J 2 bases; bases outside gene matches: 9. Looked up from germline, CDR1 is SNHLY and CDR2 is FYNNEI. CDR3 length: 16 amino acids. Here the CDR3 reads CASGLAGSGNTGELFF. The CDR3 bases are TGTGCCAGCGGGCTAGCGGGATCCGGTAACACCGGGGAGCTGTTTTTT.

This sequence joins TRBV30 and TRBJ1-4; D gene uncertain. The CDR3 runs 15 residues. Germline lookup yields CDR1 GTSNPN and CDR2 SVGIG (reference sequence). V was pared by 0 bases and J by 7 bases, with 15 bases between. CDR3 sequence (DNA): TGTGCCTGGAGTGTACGGAGCCCCCCGGGTGAAAAACTGTTTTTT. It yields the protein CAWSVRSPPGEKLFF.

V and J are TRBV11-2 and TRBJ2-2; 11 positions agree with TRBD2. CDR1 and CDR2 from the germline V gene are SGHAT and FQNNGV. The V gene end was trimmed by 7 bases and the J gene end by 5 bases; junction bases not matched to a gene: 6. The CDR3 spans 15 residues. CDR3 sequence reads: CASTRLAGKTGELFF. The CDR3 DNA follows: TGTGCCAGCACCAGACTAGCGGGAAAGACCGGGGAGCTGTTTTTT.

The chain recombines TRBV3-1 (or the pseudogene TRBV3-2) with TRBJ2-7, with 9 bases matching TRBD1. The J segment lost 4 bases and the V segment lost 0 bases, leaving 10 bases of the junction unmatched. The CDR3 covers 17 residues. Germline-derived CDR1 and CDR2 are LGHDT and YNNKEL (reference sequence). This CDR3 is CASSQDLWGQGGYEQYF. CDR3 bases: TGTGCCAGCAGCCAAGATCTATGGGGACAGGGTGGGTACGAGCAGTACTTC.

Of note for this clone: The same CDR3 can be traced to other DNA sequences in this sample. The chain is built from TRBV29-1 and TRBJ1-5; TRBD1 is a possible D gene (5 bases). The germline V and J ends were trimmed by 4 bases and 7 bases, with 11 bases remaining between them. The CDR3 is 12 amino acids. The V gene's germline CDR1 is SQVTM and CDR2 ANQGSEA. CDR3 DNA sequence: TGCAGCGTTGGGGGGGTAGGCCAGCCCCAGCATTTT. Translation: CSVGGVGQPQHF.

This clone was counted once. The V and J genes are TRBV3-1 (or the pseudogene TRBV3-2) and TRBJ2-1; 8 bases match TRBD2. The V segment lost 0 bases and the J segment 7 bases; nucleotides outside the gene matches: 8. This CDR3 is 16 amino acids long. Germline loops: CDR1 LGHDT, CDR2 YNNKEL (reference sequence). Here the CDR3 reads CASSQDVVAGQNEQFF. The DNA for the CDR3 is TGTGCCAGCAGCCAAGATGTGGTAGCGGGGCAGAATGAGCAGTTCTTC.

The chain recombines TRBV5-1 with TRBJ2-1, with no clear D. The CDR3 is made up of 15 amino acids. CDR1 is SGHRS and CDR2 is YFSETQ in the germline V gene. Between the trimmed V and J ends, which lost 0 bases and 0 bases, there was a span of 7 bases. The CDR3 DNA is TGCGCCAGCAGCTTGGAACTGAGCTCCTACAATGAGCAGTTCTTC. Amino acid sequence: CASSLELSSYNEQFF.

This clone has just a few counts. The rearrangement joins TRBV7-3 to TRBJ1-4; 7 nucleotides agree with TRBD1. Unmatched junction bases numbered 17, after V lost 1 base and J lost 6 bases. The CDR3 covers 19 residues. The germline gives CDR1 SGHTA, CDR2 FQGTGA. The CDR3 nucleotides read TGTGCCAGCAGCTTAAGTGAATCTTTCAACGGGACAGCTTATGAAAAACTGTTTTTT. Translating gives CASSLSESFNGTAYEKLFF.